This is a list of T cell receptor beta chains from one sample in a study of T-cell reconstitution after alpha-beta-depleted transplantation in children. TCRdb ran MiXCR on the PCR reads and lists one entry per CDR3 protein. This sample has roughly 790,000 distinct CDR3 sequences, with about 15% found just once. This specimen consisted of PBMCs, mostly from graft donor cells, obtained 360 days after TCRalphabeta/CD19-depleted stem cell transplant. The receptors stem from a male patient younger than 18 who had a stem cell transplant for acute lymphoblastic leukemia, so the T cells may come from the graft donor. Both conserved end residues are part of each CDR3. The D gene is left open where the match is weak. Expanded clones get a size class; other rows say once, few or many, or leave the size out.

CDR3aa: CASSLGQNTGELFF
CDR3nt: TGCGCCAGCAGCTTGGGGCAGAACACCGGGGAGCTGTTTTTT
j_gene: TRBJ2-2
d_gene: NA
v_gene: TRBV5-1
abundance: many

CDR3aa: CASSLAWGGNQPQHF
CDR3nt: TGCGCCAGCAGCCTCGCCTGGGGGGGCAATCAGCCCCAGCATTTT
j_gene: TRBJ1-5
d_gene: NA
v_gene: TRBV4-1
abundance: few

CDR3aa: CASSLTSGKGNEQFF
CDR3nt: TGCGCCAGCAGCTTGACTAGCGGGAAAGGGAATGAGCAGTTCTTC
j_gene: TRBJ2-1
d_gene: TRBD2
v_gene: TRBV5-1
abundance: NA

CDR3aa: CASSPRTGRLQETQYF
CDR3nt: TGTGCCAGCAGCCCCCGGACAGGCCGCCTTCAAGAGACCCAGTACTTC
j_gene: TRBJ2-5
d_gene: TRBD1
v_gene: TRBV7-9
abundance: few

CDR3aa: CATSRRLRQGMDEQFF
CDR3nt: TGTGCCACCAGCAGACGACTTAGACAGGGGATGGATGAGCAGTTCTTC
j_gene: TRBJ2-1
d_gene: TRBD1
v_gene: TRBV15
abundance: many

CDR3aa: CSARDLGTGSYEQYF
CDR3nt: TGCAGTGCTAGAGATCTGGGGACAGGGTCCTACGAGCAGTACTTC
j_gene: TRBJ2-7
d_gene: TRBD1
v_gene: TRBV20-1
abundance: NA

CDR3aa: CASSRAPTGGIYEQYF
CDR3nt: TGTGCCAGCAGTCGCGCTCCGACAGGGGGTATCTACGAGCAGTACTTC
j_gene: TRBJ2-7
d_gene: TRBD1
v_gene: TRBV6-2/TRBV6-3
abundance: once

CDR3aa: CASSLAGVSTNEKLFF
CDR3nt: TGCGCCAGCAGCCTCGCGGGGGTGTCTACTAATGAAAAACTGTTTTTT
j_gene: TRBJ1-4
d_gene: NA
v_gene: TRBV5-1
abundance: NA

CDR3aa: CSVVLAGEYEQYF
CDR3nt: TGCAGCGTCGTCCTGGCAGGGGAGTACGAGCAGTACTTC
j_gene: TRBJ2-7
d_gene: NA
v_gene: TRBV29-1
abundance: NA

CDR3aa: CASSQAKAGGPYEQYF
CDR3nt: TGTGCCAGCAGCCAAGCAAAAGCGGGAGGGCCCTACGAGCAGTACTTC
j_gene: TRBJ2-7
d_gene: TRBD2
v_gene: TRBV3-1
abundance: many

CDR3aa: CASSLGDTRNSPLHF
CDR3nt: TGTGCCAGCAGCTTAGGGGACACCCGAAATTCACCCCTCCACTTT
j_gene: TRBJ1-6
d_gene: NA
v_gene: TRBV5-6
abundance: NA

CDR3aa: CASSLNLGLDKYNEQFF
CDR3nt: TGTGCCAGCAGCTTAAATTTGGGACTGGATAAATACAATGAGCAGTTCTTC
j_gene: TRBJ2-1
d_gene: NA
v_gene: TRBV7-3
abundance: few

CDR3aa: CASRATGGPNQPQHF
CDR3nt: TGTGCCAGCAGGGCAACAGGGGGACCCAATCAGCCCCAGCATTTT
j_gene: TRBJ1-5
d_gene: TRBD1
v_gene: TRBV2
abundance: few

CDR3aa: CASSFLGLARSYNEQFF
CDR3nt: TGTGCCAGCAGCTTTTTGGGACTAGCCCGATCCTACAATGAGCAGTTCTTC
j_gene: TRBJ2-1
d_gene: TRBD2
v_gene: TRBV7-8
abundance: NA

CDR3aa: CASSLFLRGFQGPNTGELFF
CDR3nt: TGTGCCAGCAGCTTGTTCTTGAGGGGATTTCAAGGACCCAACACCGGGGAGCTGTTTTTT
j_gene: TRBJ2-2
d_gene: NA
v_gene: TRBV5-6
abundance: NA

CDR3aa: CASSQDSLTWLSRDEQFF
CDR3nt: TGTGCCAGCAGCCAAGATAGTTTGACTTGGTTGTCGCGGGATGAGCAGTTCTTC
j_gene: TRBJ2-1
d_gene: NA
v_gene: TRBV14
abundance: few

CDR3aa: CASRPQTSGRREQYF
CDR3nt: TGTGCCAGCAGGCCCCAAACTAGCGGGAGGCGCGAGCAGTACTTC
j_gene: TRBJ2-7
d_gene: TRBD2
v_gene: TRBV28
abundance: NA

CDR3aa: CASSPPGYTF
CDR3nt: TGCGCCAGCAGCCCCCCGGGCTACACCTTC
j_gene: TRBJ1-2
d_gene: NA
v_gene: TRBV5-1
abundance: NA

CDR3aa: CASSPSGDTQYF
CDR3nt: TGTGCCAGCAGCCCATCGGGAGATACGCAGTATTTT
j_gene: TRBJ2-3
d_gene: NA
v_gene: TRBV12-3/TRBV12-4
abundance: many

CDR3aa: CASSVNRDNYGYTF
CDR3nt: TGTGCCAGCAGCGTGAATAGGGACAACTATGGCTACACCTTC
j_gene: TRBJ1-2
d_gene: NA
v_gene: TRBV5-8
abundance: few

CDR3aa: CSAGSVEVEQFF
CDR3nt: TGCAGTGCTGGTTCGGTGGAGGTTGAGCAGTTCTTC
j_gene: TRBJ2-1
d_gene: NA
v_gene: TRBV20-1
abundance: NA

CDR3aa: CASSQYLLAGGTSSYEQYF
CDR3nt: TGCGCCAGCAGCCAATACCTACTAGCGGGAGGCACGAGCTCCTACGAGCAGTACTTC
j_gene: TRBJ2-7
d_gene: TRBD2
v_gene: TRBV4-1
abundance: few

CDR3aa: CASSGHLSWSPLHF
CDR3nt: TGTGCCAGCAGTGGACACTTAAGTTGGTCACCCCTCCACTTT
j_gene: TRBJ1-6
d_gene: NA
v_gene: TRBV25-1
abundance: NA